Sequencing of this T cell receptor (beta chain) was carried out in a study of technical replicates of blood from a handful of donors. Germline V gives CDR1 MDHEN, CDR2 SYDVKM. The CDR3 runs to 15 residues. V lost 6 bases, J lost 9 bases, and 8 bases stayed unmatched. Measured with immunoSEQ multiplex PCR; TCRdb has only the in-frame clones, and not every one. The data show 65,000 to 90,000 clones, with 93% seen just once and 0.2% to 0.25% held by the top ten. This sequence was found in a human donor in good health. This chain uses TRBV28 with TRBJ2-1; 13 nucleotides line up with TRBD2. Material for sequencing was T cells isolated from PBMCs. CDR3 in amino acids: CASRKGLAGFSEQFF. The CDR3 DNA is TGTGCCAGCAGGAAGGGACTAGCGGGATTCAGTGAGCAGTTCTTC.